This TCR beta chain came from a study of cytomegalovirus exposure and HLA in healthy donors. About the study: Among the roughly 400 genotyped donors, 70% to 90% were placed in the Caucasian-associated ancestry cluster.

As regards this clone: Its specificity is not known.

General study results and limits: The authors enumerated over 150 TCR beta chains as linked to cytomegalovirus.

Vbeta (60) and Jbeta (13) primers were used in the PCR. In the source study's methods: The authors later counted about 80 million unique TCR beta chains, roughly 11 million of them shared. TCRdb's table, derived via immunoSEQ multiplex PCR, lists solely in-frame clones and lacks some. That table is the source of V, J and clone size, and D and trimming were worked out from the DNA. The data show under 200,000 clones, 80% to 90% seen once. Per germline, CDR1 KGHSH and CDR2 LQKENI. The CDR3 extends over 16 amino acids. Trimming pared 3 bases from V and 6 bases from J, leaving 17 bases between. The chain carries TRBV18 and TRBJ1-4; D is undetermined. The specimen was PBMCs. This clonotype originated in a woman younger than 45 in good health and CMV-seropositive. CDR3 nucleotide sequence: TGTGCCAGCTCACCTTCTATGAGACCCCGGGATGAAAAACTGTTTTTT. Its translation is CASSPSMRPRDEKLFF.